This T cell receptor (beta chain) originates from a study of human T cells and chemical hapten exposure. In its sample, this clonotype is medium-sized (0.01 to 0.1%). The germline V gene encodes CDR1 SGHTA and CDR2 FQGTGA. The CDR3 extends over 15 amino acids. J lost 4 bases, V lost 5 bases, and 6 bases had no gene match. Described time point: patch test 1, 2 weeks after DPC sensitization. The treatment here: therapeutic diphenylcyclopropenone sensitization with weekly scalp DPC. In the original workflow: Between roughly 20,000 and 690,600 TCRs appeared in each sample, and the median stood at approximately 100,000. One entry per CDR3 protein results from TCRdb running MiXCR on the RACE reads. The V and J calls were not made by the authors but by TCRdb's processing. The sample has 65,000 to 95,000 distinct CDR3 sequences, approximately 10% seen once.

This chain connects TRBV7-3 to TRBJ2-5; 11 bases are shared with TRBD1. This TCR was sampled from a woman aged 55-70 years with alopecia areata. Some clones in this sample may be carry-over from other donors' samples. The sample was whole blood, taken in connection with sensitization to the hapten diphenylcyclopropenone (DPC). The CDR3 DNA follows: TGTGCCAGCAGCACCCACGGGACAGGGGGAGAGACCCAGTACTTC. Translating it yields CASSTHGTGGETQYF.